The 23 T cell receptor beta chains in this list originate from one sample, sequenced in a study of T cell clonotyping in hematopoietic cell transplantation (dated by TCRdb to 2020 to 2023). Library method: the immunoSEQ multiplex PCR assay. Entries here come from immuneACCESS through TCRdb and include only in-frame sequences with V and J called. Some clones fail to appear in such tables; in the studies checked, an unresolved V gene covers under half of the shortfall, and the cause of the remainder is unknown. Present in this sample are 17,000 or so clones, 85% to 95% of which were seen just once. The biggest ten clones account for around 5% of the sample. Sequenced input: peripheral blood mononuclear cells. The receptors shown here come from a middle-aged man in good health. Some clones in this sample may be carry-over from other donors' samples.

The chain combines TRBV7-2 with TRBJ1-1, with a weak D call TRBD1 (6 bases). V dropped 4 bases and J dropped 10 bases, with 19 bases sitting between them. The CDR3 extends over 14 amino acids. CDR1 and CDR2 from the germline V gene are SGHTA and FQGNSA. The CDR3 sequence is CASSSRGGGGSAFF. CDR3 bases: TGTGCCAGCAGCTCCCGTGGAGGGGGTGGATCAGCTTTCTTT. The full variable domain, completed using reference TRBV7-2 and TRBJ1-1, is GAGVSQSPSNKVTEKGKDVELRCDPISGHTALYWYRQSLGQGLEFLIYFQGNSAPDKSGLPSDRFSAERTGGSVSTLTIQRTQQEDSAVYLCASSSRGGGGSAFFGQGTRLTVV.

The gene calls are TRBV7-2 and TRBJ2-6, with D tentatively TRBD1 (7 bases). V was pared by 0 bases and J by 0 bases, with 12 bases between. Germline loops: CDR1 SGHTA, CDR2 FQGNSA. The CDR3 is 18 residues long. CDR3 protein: CASSLAGGQISGANVLTF. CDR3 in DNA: TGTGCCAGCAGCTTAGCCGGGGGACAGATCTCTGGGGCCAACGTCCTGACTTTC.

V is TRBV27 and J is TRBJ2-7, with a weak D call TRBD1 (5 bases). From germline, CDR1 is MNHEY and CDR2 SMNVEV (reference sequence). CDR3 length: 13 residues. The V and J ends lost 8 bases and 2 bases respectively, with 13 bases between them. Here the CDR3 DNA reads TGTGCCAGCCGGCAGTCAGGGCCCTACGAGCAGTACTTC. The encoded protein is CASRQSGPYEQYF.

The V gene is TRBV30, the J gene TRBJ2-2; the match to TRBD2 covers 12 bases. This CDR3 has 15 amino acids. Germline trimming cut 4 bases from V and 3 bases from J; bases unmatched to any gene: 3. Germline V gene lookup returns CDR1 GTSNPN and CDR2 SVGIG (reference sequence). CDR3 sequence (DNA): TGTGCCTGGACCCTAGCGGGAGGGTACACCGGGGAGCTGTTTTTT. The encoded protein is CAWTLAGGYTGELFF.

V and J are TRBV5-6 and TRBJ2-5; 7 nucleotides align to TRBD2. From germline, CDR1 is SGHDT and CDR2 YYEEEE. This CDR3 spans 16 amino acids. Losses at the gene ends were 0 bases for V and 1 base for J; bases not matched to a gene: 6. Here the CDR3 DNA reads TGTGCCAGCAGCTTGGAGCGGGGTTCTCTCCAAGAGACCCAGTACTTC. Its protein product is CASSLERGSLQETQYF.

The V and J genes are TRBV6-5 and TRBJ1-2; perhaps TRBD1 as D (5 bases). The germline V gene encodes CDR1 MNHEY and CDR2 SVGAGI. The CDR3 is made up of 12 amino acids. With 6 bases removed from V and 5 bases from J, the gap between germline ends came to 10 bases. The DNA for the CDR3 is TGTGCCAGCAGCGCGGGACCGTATGGCTACACCTTC. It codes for CASSAGPYGYTF.

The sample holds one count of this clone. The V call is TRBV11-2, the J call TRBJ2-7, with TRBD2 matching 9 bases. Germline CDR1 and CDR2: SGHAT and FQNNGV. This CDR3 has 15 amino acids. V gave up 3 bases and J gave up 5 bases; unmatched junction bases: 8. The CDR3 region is CASSLSSGAEDEQYF. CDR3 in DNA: TGTGCCAGCAGCTTGTCTAGCGGGGCGGAGGACGAGCAGTACTTC.

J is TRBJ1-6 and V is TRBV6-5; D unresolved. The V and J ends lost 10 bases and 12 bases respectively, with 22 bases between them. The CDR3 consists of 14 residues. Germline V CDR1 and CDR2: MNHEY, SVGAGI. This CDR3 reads CATVELTGQLPLHF. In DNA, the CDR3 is TGTGCCACCGTCGAGCTGACGGGTCAGTTACCCCTCCACTTT.

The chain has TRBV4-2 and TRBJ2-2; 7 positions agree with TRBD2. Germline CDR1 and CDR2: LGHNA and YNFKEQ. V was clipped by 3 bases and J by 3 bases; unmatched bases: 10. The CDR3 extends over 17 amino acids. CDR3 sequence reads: CASSQGPGAGYTGELFF. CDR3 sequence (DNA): TGTGCCAGCAGCCAGGGACCGGGAGCGGGGTACACCGGGGAGCTGTTTTTT.

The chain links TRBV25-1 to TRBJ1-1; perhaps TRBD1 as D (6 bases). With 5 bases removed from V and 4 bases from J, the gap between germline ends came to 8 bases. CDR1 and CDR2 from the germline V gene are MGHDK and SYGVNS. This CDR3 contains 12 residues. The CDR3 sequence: CASSNRATEAFF. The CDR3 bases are TGTGCCAGCAGTAACAGGGCCACTGAAGCTTTCTTT.

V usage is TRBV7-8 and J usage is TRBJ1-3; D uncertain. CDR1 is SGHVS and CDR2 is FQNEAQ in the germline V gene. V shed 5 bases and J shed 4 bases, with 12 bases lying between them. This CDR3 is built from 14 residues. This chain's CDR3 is CASSPQEAGNTIYF. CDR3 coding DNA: TGTGCCAGCAGCCCCCAGGAGGCCGGAAACACCATATATTTT.

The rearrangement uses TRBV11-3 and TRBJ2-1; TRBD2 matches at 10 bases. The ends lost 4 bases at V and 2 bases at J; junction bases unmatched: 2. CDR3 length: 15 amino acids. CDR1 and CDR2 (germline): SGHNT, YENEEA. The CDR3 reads CASSSLAGTYNEQFF. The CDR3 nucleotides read TGTGCCAGCAGCTCACTAGCGGGAACCTACAATGAGCAGTTCTTC.

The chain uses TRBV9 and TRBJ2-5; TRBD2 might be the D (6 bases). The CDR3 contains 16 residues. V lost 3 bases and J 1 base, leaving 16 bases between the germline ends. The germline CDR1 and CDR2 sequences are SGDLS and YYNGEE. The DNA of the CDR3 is TGTGCCAGCAGCGATGGGCTAGCGCCACTCCAAGAGACCCAGTACTTC. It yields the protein CASSDGLAPLQETQYF. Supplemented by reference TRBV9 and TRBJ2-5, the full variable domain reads DSGVTQTPKHLITATGQRVTLRCSPRSGDLSVYWYQQSLDQGLQFLIQYYNGEERAKGNILERFSAQQFPDLHSELNLSSLELGDSALYFCASSDGLAPLQETQYFGPGTRLLVL.

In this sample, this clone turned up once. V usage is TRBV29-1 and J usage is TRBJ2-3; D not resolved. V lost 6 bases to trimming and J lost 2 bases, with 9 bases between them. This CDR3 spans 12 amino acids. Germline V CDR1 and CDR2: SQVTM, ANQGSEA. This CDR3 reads CSVGDNTDTQYF. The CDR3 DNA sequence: TGCAGCGTGGGTGACAACACAGATACGCAGTATTTT.

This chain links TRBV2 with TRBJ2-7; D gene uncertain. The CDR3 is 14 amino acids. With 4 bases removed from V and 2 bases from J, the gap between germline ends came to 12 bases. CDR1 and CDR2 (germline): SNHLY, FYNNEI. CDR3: CASSVSFVAYEQYF. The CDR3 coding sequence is TGTGCCAGCAGTGTGAGCTTCGTGGCCTACGAGCAGTACTTC.

CDR3 sequence reads: CASSVDSGEARSEQYF. In DNA, the CDR3 is TGTGCCAGCAGCGTAGATTCAGGGGAAGCCCGGAGCGAGCAGTACTTC. This chain connects TRBV9 to TRBJ2-7; the D gene is possibly TRBD1 (6 bases). The germline V and J ends were trimmed by 0 bases and 6 bases, with 19 bases remaining between them. In germline, CDR1 is SGDLS, CDR2 YYNGEE. CDR3 length: 16 residues.

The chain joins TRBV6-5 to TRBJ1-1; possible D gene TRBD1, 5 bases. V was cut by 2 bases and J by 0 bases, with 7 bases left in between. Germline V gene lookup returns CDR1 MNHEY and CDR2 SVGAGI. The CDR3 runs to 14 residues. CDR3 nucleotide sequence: TGTGCCAGCAGTTACGGACAAGTGAACACTGAAGCTTTCTTT. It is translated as CASSYGQVNTEAFF.

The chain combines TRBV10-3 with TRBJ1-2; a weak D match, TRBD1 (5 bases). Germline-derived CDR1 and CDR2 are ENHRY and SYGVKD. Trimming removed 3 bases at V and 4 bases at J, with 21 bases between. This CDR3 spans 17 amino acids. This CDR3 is CAISDPAGGGEGYGYTF. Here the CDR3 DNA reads TGTGCCATCAGTGACCCGGCGGGGGGAGGTGAGGGCTATGGCTACACCTTC.

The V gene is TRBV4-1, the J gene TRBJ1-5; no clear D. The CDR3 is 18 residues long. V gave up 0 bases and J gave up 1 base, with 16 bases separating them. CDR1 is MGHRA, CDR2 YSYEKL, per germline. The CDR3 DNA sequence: TGCGCCAGCAGCCAAGATAGCCAGGTGGGTCTGAGCAATCAGCCCCAGCATTTT. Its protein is CASSQDSQVGLSNQPQHF.

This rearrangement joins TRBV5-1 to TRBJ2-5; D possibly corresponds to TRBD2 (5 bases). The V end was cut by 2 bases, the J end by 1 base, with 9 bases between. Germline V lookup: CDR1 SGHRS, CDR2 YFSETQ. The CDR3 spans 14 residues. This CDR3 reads CASSFGLVQETQYF. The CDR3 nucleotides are TGCGCCAGCAGCTTCGGACTGGTCCAAGAGACCCAGTACTTC.

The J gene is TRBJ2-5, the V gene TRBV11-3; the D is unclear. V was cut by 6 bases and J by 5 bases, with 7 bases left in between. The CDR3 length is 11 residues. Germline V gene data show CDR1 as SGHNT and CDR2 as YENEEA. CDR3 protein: CASSFRETQYF. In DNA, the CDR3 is TGTGCCAGCAGTTTTCGGGAGACCCAGTACTTC. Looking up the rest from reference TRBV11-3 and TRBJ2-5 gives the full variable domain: EAGVVQSPRYKIIEKKQPVAFWCNPISGHNTLYWYLQNLGQGPELLIRYENEEAVDDSQLPKDRFSAERLKGVDSTLKIQPAELGDSAVYLCASSFRETQYFGPGTRLLVL.

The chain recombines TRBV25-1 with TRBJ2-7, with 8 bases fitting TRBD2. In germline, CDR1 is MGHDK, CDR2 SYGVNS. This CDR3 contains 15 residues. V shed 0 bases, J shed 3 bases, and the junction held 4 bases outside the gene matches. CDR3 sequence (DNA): TGTGCCAGCAGTGAATACACTAGCGGCAACTACGAGCAGTACTTC. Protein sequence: CASSEYTSGNYEQYF.

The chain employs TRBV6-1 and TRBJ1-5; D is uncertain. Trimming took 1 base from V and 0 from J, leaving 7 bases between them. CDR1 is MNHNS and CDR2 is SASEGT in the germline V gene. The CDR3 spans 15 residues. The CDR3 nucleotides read TGTGCCAGCAGTGAAGTGGATCGTAGCAATCAGCCCCAGCATTTT. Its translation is CASSEVDRSNQPQHF.